This T cell receptor beta chain was obtained from a study of blood T cells in healthy people across ages. A single count supports this clonotype. Its matching antigen is unknown. Combining a sample-barcoded 5' primer with a J-beta primer mix, a second PCR ran for about 6 to 11 cycles. At least 3 million CDR3-containing paired-end reads were obtained per sample. TCRdb analysed the 5' RACE reads with MiXCR anew, one entry per CDR3 protein. The profile shows 1.5 million to 2 million distinct CDR3 sequences, roughly 49% of them singletons. Study-level results: Donor CMV status, an unknown factor, possibly confounded changes in expanded clonotypes.

Germline-derived CDR1 and CDR2 are DFQATT and SNEGSKA (reference sequence). V was clipped by 3 bases and J by 4 bases; unmatched bases: 8. The CDR3 extends over 15 amino acids. Sample: blood. The TCR was taken from a woman between 35 and 50 years old in good health. V is TRBV20-1 and J is TRBJ1-5, with TRBD1 identical over 8 bases. CDR3 sequence reads: CSASRVRGQNQPQHF. In DNA, the CDR3 is TGCAGTGCTAGTAGGGTCAGGGGGCAGAATCAGCCCCAGCATTTT.